The rows below give T cell receptor beta chains drawn from one sample of a study of cytomegalovirus exposure and HLA in healthy donors. The method was immunoSEQ multiplex PCR; TCRdb's version includes in-frame clones alone and lacks a portion of them. The table lists 150,000 to 200,000 clones, 80% to 85% of them singletons. The sample comprised PBMCs. These receptors were collected from a boy between 10 and 17 years old in good health and CMV-seronegative. The CDR3 runs from the conserved cysteine through the conserved F or W. The order of the fields is D gene, clone size, J gene, V gene, CDR3 DNA, CDR3 protein. The D gene is left open where the match is weak. Clone size is given for some rows only: seen once, a few or many times, or a class if the clone is expanded.

>TRBD2|.|TRBJ2-3|TRBV7-2
TGTGCCAGCAGCTTCTCTCGCGGGAGGCAAATCACAGATACGCAGTATTTT
CASSFSRGRQITDTQYF
>.|.|TRBJ1-1|TRBV30
TGTGCCTGGAGTGTATGGCGGTTAAAGAACACTGAAGCTTTCTTT
CAWSVWRLKNTEAFF
>TRBD1|.|TRBJ1-1|TRBV2
TGTGCCAGCCTTCACAGGGGGGCAGCTGGTGAAGCTTTCTTT
CASLHRGAAGEAFF
>.|.|TRBJ2-3|TRBV23-1
TGCGCCAGCAGTCGGCAGGGCGCAGATACGCAGTATTTT
CASSRQGADTQYF
>TRBD1|.|TRBJ1-2|TRBV7-9
TGTGCCAGCAGCTTAGAGGGACAGGGTAGTCTCTGCACCTTC
CASSLEGQGSLCTF
>.|.|TRBJ2-3|TRBV6-4
TGTGCCAGCAGAGATAGGGGCGGCACAGATACGCAGTATTTT
CASRDRGGTDTQYF
>.|.|TRBJ2-1|TRBV2
TGTGCCAGCAGGGTCCCCTTTCAGGAGCAGTTCTTC
CASRVPFQEQFF
>.|.|TRBJ1-4|TRBV29-1
TGCAGCGTTGTTGAGGATTCAACTAATGAAAAACTGTTTTTT
CSVVEDSTNEKLFF
>TRBD2|few|TRBJ2-2|TRBV9
TGTGCCAGCAGCGTAAACGCGGGAGGGTTACCCGGGGAGCTGTTTTTT
CASSVNAGGLPGELFF
>.|.|TRBJ1-1|TRBV29-1
TGCAGCGTGAGGCAGGGAGGCTCTATTGAAGCTTTCTTT
CSVRQGGSIEAFF
>.|.|TRBJ2-7|TRBV7-2
TGTGCCAGCAGTAGTAGTGGCTACGAGCAGTACTTC
CASSSSGYEQYF
>TRBD2|.|TRBJ2-5|TRBV4-1
TGCGCCAGCAGCCTTAGCGGGACCCAAGAGACCCAGTACTTC
CASSLSGTQETQYF
>TRBD1|.|TRBJ2-2|TRBV6-1
TGTGCCAGCAGGGACAGGATAGACACCGGGGAGCTGTTTTTT
CASRDRIDTGELFF
>TRBD1|.|TRBJ2-7|TRBV7-2
TGTGCCAGCAGCGGGCCGACAGGGTTAAGAGTCGAGCAGTACTTC
CASSGPTGLRVEQYF
>.|.|TRBJ1-6|TRBV6-5
TGTGCCAGCAGTTACCGAGCAGGACAGTTAAATTCACCCCTCCACTTT
CASSYRAGQLNSPLHF
>.|.|TRBJ2-1|TRBV7-2
TGTGCCAGCAGCTTAGGGCGGGGAAGGTCCTACAATGAGCAGTTCTTC
CASSLGRGRSYNEQFF
>.|.|TRBJ1-4|TRBV11-2
TGTGCCAGCAGCTTAGGAGGGCCTGAAAAACTGTTTTTT
CASSLGGPEKLFF
>TRBD1|few|TRBJ1-5|TRBV27
TGTGCCAGCACCCCTCGTGGGACAGGGGGCAGGTATGACAATCAGCCCCAGCATTTT
CASTPRGTGGRYDNQPQHF
>TRBD1|.|TRBJ2-1|TRBV28
TGTGCCAGCAGTTTAGGGACAGGGGTAGAAAGTGAGCAGTTCTTC
CASSLGTGVESEQFF
>TRBD2|.|TRBJ2-3|TRBV27
TGTGCCAGCAGTTTAGAGGGACTAGGTGACCCTCTATTAGGCACAGATACGCAGTATTTT
CASSLEGLGDPLLGTDTQYF
>.|.|TRBJ1-2|TRBV6-5
TGTGCCAGCAGAGATACAGGGCTGCTAGGCTACACCTTC
CASRDTGLLGYTF
>.|.|TRBJ2-3|TRBV19
TGTGCCAGTAGTGACGGGACACTACACACAGATACGCAGTATTTT
CASSDGTLHTDTQYF
>TRBD1|once|TRBJ2-7|TRBV6-6
TGTGCCAGCAGTTACTATCGACAGGGAGACTACGAGCAGTACTTC
CASSYYRQGDYEQYF
>TRBD1|.|TRBJ1-6|TRBV9
TGTGCCAGCAGCGTCCGGGACAGGGGGGGTTCGACCGCCAGCTCCTATAATTCACCCCTCCACTTT
CASSVRDRGGSTASSYNSPLHF
>.|.|TRBJ2-3|TRBV6-1
TGTGCCAGCATTATCGGTGGGGCAGCAGATACGCAGTATTTT
CASIIGGAADTQYF
>.|.|TRBJ2-7|TRBV25-1
TGTGCCAGCAGTGAGGGCCGTCGTGTGGTCTACGAGCAGTACTTC
CASSEGRRVVYEQYF
>.|.|TRBJ2-2|TRBV6-1
TGTGCCAGCAGTGACGGGGAGACCGGGGAGCTGTTTTTT
CASSDGETGELFF
>.|.|TRBJ1-5|TRBV7-8
TGTGCCAGCAGCTTAGGTTTGTTCCGGGACATTAATCAGCCCCAGCATTTT
CASSLGLFRDINQPQHF
>.|.|TRBJ2-1|TRBV5-5
TGTGCCAGCAGCTCCCGACAGGAACCTATCCTAGACAATGAGCAGTTCTTC
CASSSRQEPILDNEQFF
>.|.|TRBJ1-2|TRBV29-1
TGCAGCGTTGAAGAGCAGGTTAACTATGGCTACACCTTC
CSVEEQVNYGYTF
>TRBD1|.|TRBJ1-2|TRBV7-9
TGTGCCAGCAGCTCGGAAGGGACAGGGGACTATGGCTACACCTTC
CASSSEGTGDYGYTF
>.|once|TRBJ2-7|TRBV5-1
TGCGCCAGCAGCTTTTCTGGATTACGAGGGAGAAGGCAGTACTTC
CASSFSGLRGRRQYF
>.|.|TRBJ2-5|TRBV2
TGTGCCAGCAAACGGGACCAAGAGACCCAGTACTTC
CASKRDQETQYF